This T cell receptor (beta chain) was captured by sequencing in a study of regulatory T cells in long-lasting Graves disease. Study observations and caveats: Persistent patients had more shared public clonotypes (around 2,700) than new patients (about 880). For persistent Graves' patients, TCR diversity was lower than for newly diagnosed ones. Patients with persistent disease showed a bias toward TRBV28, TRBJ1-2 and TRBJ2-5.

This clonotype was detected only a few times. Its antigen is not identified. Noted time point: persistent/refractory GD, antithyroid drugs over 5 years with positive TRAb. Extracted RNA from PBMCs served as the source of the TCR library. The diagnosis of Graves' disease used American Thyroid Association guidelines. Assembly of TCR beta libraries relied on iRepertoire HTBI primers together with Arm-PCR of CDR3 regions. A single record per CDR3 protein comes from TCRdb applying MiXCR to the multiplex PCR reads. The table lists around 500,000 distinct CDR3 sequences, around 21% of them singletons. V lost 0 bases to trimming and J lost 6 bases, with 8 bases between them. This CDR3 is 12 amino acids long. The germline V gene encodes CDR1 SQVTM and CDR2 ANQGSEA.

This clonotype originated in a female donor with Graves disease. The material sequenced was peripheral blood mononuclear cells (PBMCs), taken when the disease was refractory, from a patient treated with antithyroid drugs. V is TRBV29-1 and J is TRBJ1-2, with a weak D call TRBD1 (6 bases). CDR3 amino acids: CSVEEGGNGYTF. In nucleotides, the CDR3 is TGCAGCGTTGAAGAAGGGGGGAATGGCTACACCTTC.